This T cell receptor (beta chain) was retrieved from a study of Ad26.COV2.S vaccination and SARS-CoV-2 variants. Overall study: Donor allocation was to the COV1001 Ad26.COV2.S trial arm. Participants got Ad26.COV2.S intramuscularly, once or twice 56 days apart. Study results and limitations: Individuals receiving vaccine had higher spike-specific TCR breadth than placebo recipients did.

On this clone: The antigen is undetermined. The same CDR3 also results from other DNA sequences found in this sample.

Generated by immunoSEQ multiplex PCR, the TCRdb table keeps only in-frame clones and is missing some. The sample has a few hundred thousand clones, over 75% seen once; the top ten hold over 1.5%. Specified treatment: around 19 received Ad26.COV2.S at low or high dose, single or two shots; about 5 received placebo; per-sample allocation not given. Samples were taken on day 63 after the first vaccine or placebo injection. Recruitment in Boston yielded a donor of adult age, 18-55 years. The germline gives CDR1 SGHRS, CDR2 YFSETQ. The V end lost 2 bases, the J end lost 1 base, and 9 bases lay between the germline ends. There are 15 residues in the CDR3.

The chain uses TRBV5-1 and TRBJ2-2, with D possibly being TRBD2 (5 bases). The origin of this receptor is a person between 18 and 65 years old who received the Ad26.COV2.S COVID-19 vaccine or a placebo. Sequenced material: peripheral blood, taken in a trial of Ad26.COV2.S vaccine versus placebo. CDR3 sequence: CASSLGSGNTGELFF. CDR3 bases: TGCGCCAGCAGCTTAGGGAGTGGGAACACCGGGGAGCTGTTTTTT.